The entry that follows covers one TCR beta chain sequence. The sample is drawn from a study of blood T cell repertoires in COVID-19. TCRdb's copy holds only in-frame clones and misses some; the assay was immunoSEQ multiplex PCR. Among 250,000 to 300,000 clones, 88% were seen once, and the ten largest hold approximately 2%. This CDR3 is built from 15 residues. Germline loops: CDR1 GTSNPN, CDR2 SVGIG (reference sequence). V was pared by 0 bases and J by 7 bases, with 8 bases of the junction left unmatched. The J gene is TRBJ2-1, the V gene TRBV30; 8 nucleotides line up with TRBD2. Sequenced material: PBMCs or T cells enriched from blood (not recorded which). The source is a woman aged 60-75 years in a cohort exposed to, infected with or recovered from COVID-19 (not recorded which). The CDR3 DNA reads as TGTGCCTGGAGTGTACAAGCGGGAGCGCGGAATGAGCAGTTCTTC. This sequence encodes CAWSVQAGARNEQFF.